Presented here are 23 T cell receptor beta chains from one specimen sequenced in a study of blood T cell repertoires in COVID-19. TCRdb's copy holds only in-frame clones and misses some; the assay was immunoSEQ multiplex PCR. The table records 270,000 or so clones, nearly 90% of them present only once. Material: peripheral blood. These receptors came from a woman aged 60-70 years with COVID-19, enrolled during active disease.

The J gene is TRBJ1-6, the V gene TRBV6-2 or TRBV6-3, with 8 bases matching TRBD1. CDR1 MNHEY and CDR2 SVGEGT come from the germline V gene. V lost 5 bases and J lost 10; bases outside the gene matches: 13. The CDR3 contains 16 residues. The CDR3: CASSPNTGGSGSPLHF. The CDR3 nucleotides are TGTGCCAGCAGTCCAAATACAGGGGGGAGTGGGTCACCCCTCCACTTT.

The V and J genes are TRBV19 and TRBJ1-2; 9 bases are a match to TRBD1. The J segment lost 4 bases and the V segment lost 6 bases, leaving 12 bases of the junction unmatched. This CDR3 is built from 16 residues. The germline V gene encodes CDR1 LNHDA and CDR2 SQIVND (reference sequence). The CDR3 nucleotides read TGTGCCAGTAGGAACTCAGGACAGGGGTCCGGCTATGGCTACACCTTC. It specifies CASRNSGQGSGYGYTF.

The chain is built from TRBV7-9 and TRBJ2-3; TRBD2 aligns across 11 bases. Germline-derived CDR1 and CDR2 are SEHNR and FQNEAQ (reference sequence). The trim removed 4 bases at V and 9 bases at J, leaving 12 bases unmatched. The CDR3 covers 16 residues. The CDR3 here is CASSSTSGGPRDTQYF. For the CDR3, the DNA is TGTGCCAGCAGCTCAACTAGCGGGGGACCTCGGGACACGCAGTATTTT.

The chain has TRBV7-3 and TRBJ2-3; 10 bases are shared with TRBD1. The CDR3 sequence is 14 residues long. After removal of 4 bases from V and 4 bases from J, the junction contained 2 bases not matched to a gene. The germline gives CDR1 SGHTA, CDR2 FQGTGA. The CDR3: CASSSTGGSDTQYF. The CDR3 DNA follows: TGTGCCAGCAGCTCGACAGGGGGCTCAGATACGCAGTATTTT. The full variable domain, with the rest looked up from reference TRBV7-3 and TRBJ2-3, is GAGVSQTPSNKVTEKGKYVELRCDPISGHTALYWYRQSLGQGPEFLIYFQGTGAADDSGLPNDRFFAVRPEGSVSTLKIQRTERGDSAVYLCASSSTGGSDTQYFGPGTRLTVL.

The chain employs TRBV3-1 (or the pseudogene TRBV3-2) and TRBJ2-3; TRBD2 aligns across 13 bases. Germline V gives CDR1 LGHDT, CDR2 YNNKEL (reference sequence). CDR3 length equals 18 residues. V shed 3 bases, J shed 5 bases, and the junction held 11 bases outside the gene matches. The CDR3: CASSHLPTSGGAGDTQYF. As DNA, the CDR3 is TGTGCCAGCAGCCACCTTCCCACTAGCGGGGGGGCCGGAGATACGCAGTATTTT.

The genes are TRBV5-8 and TRBJ1-5, with D uncertain. The germline gives CDR1 SGHTS, CDR2 YDEGEE. V lost 0 bases and J lost 8, with 12 bases in between. The CDR3 covers 14 residues. The CDR3 region has the DNA TGTGCCAGCAGCTTGGCCCCGGGTGCGAAGCCCCAGCATTTT. Translation gives CASSLAPGAKPQHF.

The rearrangement joins TRBV19 to TRBJ1-5, with a weak D call TRBD1 (5 bases). The CDR3 extends over 13 amino acids. Looked up from germline, CDR1 is LNHDA and CDR2 is SQIVND (reference sequence). V was shortened by 5 bases and J by 5 bases, with 10 bases between the two germline ends. The CDR3 DNA reads TGTGCCAGTAGTTCGGGGGTGCATCAGCCCCAGCATTTT. Amino acids: CASSSGVHQPQHF.

Details on this clone: Germline and junction disagree at one end, which may indicate a read error. Here the CDR3 reads CASSQEVRDRWVF. CDR3 DNA sequence: TGCGCCAGCAGCCAAGAGGTCCGGGACAGGTGGGTCTTC. The chain has TRBV4-3 and TRBJ2-1; 8 positions match TRBD1. The CDR3 is made up of 13 amino acids. The germline CDR1 and CDR2 sequences are LGHNA and YSLEER.

The chain uses TRBV19 and TRBJ1-3, with D hard to call. From germline, CDR1 is LNHDA and CDR2 SQIVND (reference sequence). Trimming cost V 2 bases and J 4 bases, with 9 bases left between them. This CDR3 has 14 amino acids. CDR3 DNA: TGTGCCAGTAGTATACCCGCGGGGGGAAACACCATATATTTT. Its protein is CASSIPAGGNTIYF.

V is TRBV11-2 and J is TRBJ2-1, with TRBD1 identical over 7 bases. CDR3 length: 14 residues. Trimming cost V 5 bases and J 4 bases; bases outside gene matches: 5. Germline CDR1 and CDR2: SGHAT and FQNNGV. CDR3 sequence (DNA): TGTGCCAGCAGCCCCGACAGGGTGTACAATGAGCAGTTCTTC. As protein: CASSPDRVYNEQFF.

The chain uses TRBV9 and TRBJ1-2; D is unclear. CDR3 length: 15 residues. CDR1 is SGDLS and CDR2 is YYNGEE in the germline V gene. V dropped 0 bases and J dropped 3 bases, with 12 bases sitting between them. For the CDR3, the DNA is TGTGCCAGCAGCGTAGGAGGTGCAGATTACTATGGCTACACCTTC. Its protein product is CASSVGGADYYGYTF.

The rearrangement joins TRBV5-1 to TRBJ1-2; the match to TRBD1 covers 9 bases. Germline V gene sequence: CDR1 SGHRS, CDR2 YFSETQ. This CDR3 comprises 15 residues. J was trimmed by 0 bases and V by 3 bases; bases with no gene match: 3. The CDR3 DNA is TGCGCCAGCAGCTGGGACAGGGAATCTAACTATGGCTACACCTTC. Residues: CASSWDRESNYGYTF.

The J gene is TRBJ1-1, the V gene TRBV4-3; D gene ambiguous. There are 15 residues in the CDR3. The germline V gene encodes CDR1 LGHNA and CDR2 YSLEER. V was trimmed by 1 base and J by 1 base, leaving 10 bases between them. Written as DNA, the CDR3 is TGCGCCAGCAGCCAAGTGGCGGGCCCGAACACTGAAGCTTTCTTT. As protein: CASSQVAGPNTEAFF.

The chain combines TRBV10-3 with TRBJ1-1, with TRBD1 matching over 7 bases. V shed 0 bases and J 0 bases; nucleotides not matched to a gene: 10. The CDR3 spans 18 residues. Germline CDR1 ENHRY, CDR2 SYGVKD. For the CDR3, the DNA is TGTGCCATCAGTGAGTCGGGGACAGAGTCTTCCATGAACACTGAAGCTTTCTTT. It specifies CAISESGTESSMNTEAFF.

The V and J genes are TRBV21-1 and TRBJ1-2; the table's D call of TRBD1 was not tested on the DNA. TRBV21-1 is noted as a pseudogene. There are 16 residues in the CDR3. CDR3 DNA: TGTGCCAGCAGCAAAGCGGAGGGACAGATTCGAATCGGCAACACCTTC. Its translation is CASSKAEGQIRIGNTF.

The rearrangement joins TRBV6-6 to TRBJ1-2; D remains ambiguous. V was pared by 6 bases and J by 2 bases, with 10 bases between. Germline V gene sequence: CDR1 MNHNY, CDR2 SVGAGI (reference sequence). The CDR3 consists of 13 residues. DNA of the CDR3: TGTGCCAGCAGGGAAACAGACAACTATGGCTACACCTTC. Residues: CASRETDNYGYTF.

The chain employs TRBV18 and TRBJ2-1; possibly TRBD1 for D (6 bases). CDR1 KGHSH and CDR2 LQKENI come from the germline V gene. The CDR3 covers 15 residues. Trimming shortened V by 3 bases and J by 5 bases, and 14 bases separated the two germline ends. The CDR3 DNA reads as TGTGCCAGCTCACCCGGGACACCTCGTCACAATGAGCAGTTCTTC. Its protein is CASSPGTPRHNEQFF.

This clone was picked up one time. The chain couples TRBV5-4 to TRBJ2-1; 7 positions match TRBD2. J was trimmed by 0 bases and V by 3 bases; bases with no gene match: 3. The CDR3 sequence is 15 residues long. In germline, CDR1 is SGHNT, CDR2 YYREEE (reference sequence). CDR3 sequence (DNA): TGTGCCAGCAGCTCCGGGGGGACCTCCTACAATGAGCAGTTCTTC. This encodes CASSSGGTSYNEQFF.

The V and J genes are TRBV7-7 and TRBJ2-5, with TRBD2 as a possible D gene (7 bases). This CDR3 comprises 12 residues. V lost 8 bases, J lost 4 bases, and 11 bases lay in between. Germline lookup yields CDR1 SSHAT and CDR2 FNYEAQ (reference sequence). The CDR3 DNA reads TGTGCCAGCGCAGGGGAGGGAGAGACCCAGTACTTC. This codes for CASAGEGETQYF.

V and J are TRBV7-8 and TRBJ1-1; maybe TRBD1 (5 bases). The CDR3 is 14 residues long. V was clipped by 5 bases and J by 5 bases, with 15 bases between them. Germline V CDR1 and CDR2: SGHVS, FQNEAQ. In DNA, the CDR3 is TGTGCCAGCAGCACCGGGACTCTAGGAACTGAAGCTTTCTTT. The encoded protein is CASSTGTLGTEAFF.

V usage is TRBV3-1 (or the pseudogene TRBV3-2) and J usage is TRBJ2-5; 7 bases line up with TRBD2. In germline, CDR1 is LGHDT, CDR2 YNNKEL (reference sequence). The ends lost 4 bases at V and 3 bases at J; junction bases unmatched: 5. This CDR3 contains 14 residues. The CDR3 spells CASSRWDYEETQYF. Written as DNA, the CDR3 is TGTGCCAGCAGCCGGTGGGACTACGAAGAGACCCAGTACTTC.

This CDR3 is CASSQLLTSTDTQYF. DNA for the CDR3: TGTGCCAGCAGCCAACTCCTGACTAGCACAGATACGCAGTATTTT. The rearrangement links TRBV3-1 (or the pseudogene TRBV3-2) to TRBJ2-3; D is undetermined. Between the trimmed V and J ends, which lost 2 bases and 0 bases, there was a span of 9 bases. This CDR3 region has 15 residues. Per germline, CDR1 LGHDT and CDR2 YNNKEL (reference sequence).

This clone was counted once. This rearrangement joins TRBV19 to TRBJ2-6; no clear D. The V gene's germline CDR1 is LNHDA and CDR2 SQIVND (reference sequence). CDR3 length: 16 amino acids. V lost 2 bases and J lost 0, with 8 bases in between. The CDR3 protein is CASSITSTSGANVLTF. Here the CDR3 DNA reads TGTGCCAGTAGTATAACATCCACCTCTGGGGCCAACGTCCTGACTTTC.